Listed below are T cell receptor beta chains from one sample, sequenced in a study of shared clonotypes between healthy human individuals. Produced via immunoSEQ multiplex PCR; TCRdb's table is partial and in-frame only. The data contain approximately 640,000 clones, 72% of them singletons. Sequencing was done on a sample of memory CD4+ T cells sorted from blood. These receptors originate from a woman in her twenties or thirties in good health. CDR3s include the opening cysteine and the closing phenylalanine or tryptophan. A D gene is named only where the DNA matches it firmly. Not all rows give a size; the values are once, few, many and, for expanded clones, a class.

j_call | cdr3_length | v_call | clone_size | d_call | cdr3_aa | cdr3_nt
TRBJ2-7 | 13 | TRBV30 | NA | NA | CASEYGQNYEQYF | TGTGCCTCCGAATACGGACAGAACTACGAGCAGTACTTC
TRBJ2-2 | 20 | TRBV28 | NA | TRBD2 | CASSRRARTSGRGLSGELFF | TGTGCCAGCAGTCGGCGGGCTCGGACTAGCGGGAGGGGCTTATCCGGGGAGCTGTTTTTT
TRBJ1-4 | 15 | TRBV7-9 | NA | NA | CASSLVGGMAEKLFF | TGTGCCAGCAGCTTAGTTGGGGGCATGGCGGAAAAACTGTTTTTT
TRBJ2-7 | 14 | TRBV30 | NA | NA | CAWNLGPNRYEQYF | TGTGCCTGGAATTTGGGGCCCAACCGATACGAGCAGTACTTC
TRBJ1-2 | 13 | TRBV18 | NA | TRBD1 | CASSVETGYGYTF | TGTGCCAGCTCCGTCGAGACAGGGTATGGCTACACCTTC
TRBJ2-3 | 15 | TRBV11-3 | NA | NA | CASSLAGLLTDTQYF | TGTGCCAGCAGCTTGGCGGGACTTCTAACAGATACGCAGTATTTT
TRBJ2-2 | 15 | TRBV5-1 | NA | TRBD1 | CASSLAQGAAGELFF | TGCGCCAGCAGCTTGGCGCAGGGGGCAGCCGGGGAGCTGTTTTTT
TRBJ1-4 | 13 | TRBV5-1 | NA | NA | CASSWQTNEKLFF | TGCGCCAGCAGCTGGCAAACTAATGAAAAACTGTTTTTT
TRBJ1-5 | 13 | TRBV5-1 | once | NA | CASSLELNQPQHF | TGCGCCAGCAGCTTGGAGTTAAATCAGCCCCAGCATTTT
TRBJ1-6 | 14 | TRBV14 | NA | NA | CASSTQGGNSPLHF | TGTGCCAGCAGCACACAGGGCGGTAATTCACCCCTCCACTTT
TRBJ1-3 | 13 | TRBV6-5 | NA | NA | CASSATSGNTIYF | TGTGCCAGCAGTGCAACATCGGGGAACACCATATATTTT
TRBJ1-1 | 16 | TRBV19 | once | TRBD1 | CASSIAGKTGGQRTFF | TGTGCCAGTAGTATAGCGGGTAAAACGGGGGGACAGAGAACTTTCTTT
TRBJ1-5 | 16 | TRBV19 | many | TRBD1 | CASSIRGQVLNQPQHF | TGTGCCAGTAGTATAAGGGGACAGGTGCTCAATCAGCCCCAGCATTTT
TRBJ1-5 | 15 | TRBV15 | NA | NA | CATSRDKRVNQPQHF | TGTGCCACCAGCAGAGATAAACGGGTAAATCAGCCCCAGCATTTT
TRBJ1-1 | 11 | TRBV6-5 | NA | NA | CAAGGWTEAFF | TGTGCCGCGGGGGGATGGACTGAAGCTTTCTTT
TRBJ1-2 | 13 | TRBV29-1 | few | NA | CSVYVQGGNGYTF | TGCAGCGTTTACGTACAGGGAGGTAACGGCTACACCTTC
TRBJ1-3 | 16 | TRBV6-5 | once | NA | CASSSGGEGSGNTIYF | TGTGCCAGCAGTTCGGGCGGAGAGGGCTCTGGAAACACCATATATTTT
TRBJ1-1 | 13 | TRBV28 | once | NA | CASTLGVATEAFF | TGTGCCAGCACCCTGGGGGTTGCCACTGAAGCTTTCTTT
TRBJ2-1 | 15 | TRBV11-1 | few | TRBD2 | CASSLRTSGRAEQFF | TGTGCCAGCAGCTTAAGGACTAGCGGGAGGGCAGAGCAGTTCTTC
TRBJ2-3 | 17 | TRBV7-2 | NA | TRBD2 | CASSQGASGSTTDTQYF | TGTGCCAGCAGCCAGGGGGCTAGCGGGAGCACAACAGATACGCAGTATTTT
TRBJ2-2 | 16 | TRBV7-3 | few | TRBD2 | CASSLRGLAGSGELFF | TGTGCCAGCAGCTTACGTGGACTAGCTGGGAGCGGGGAGCTGTTTTTT
TRBJ2-7 | 14 | TRBV30 | NA | NA | CAWSDRRLPYEQYF | TGTGCCTGGAGTGACCGGCGGTTACCCTACGAGCAGTACTTC
TRBJ2-7 | 14 | TRBV7-9 | NA | NA | CASSLEGGPYEQYF | TGTGCCAGCAGCTTAGAAGGAGGCCCCTACGAGCAGTACTTC
TRBJ2-7 | 15 | TRBV4-1 | few | NA | CASSQAPTGTYEQYF | TGCGCCAGCAGCCAAGCACCGACAGGAACCTACGAGCAGTACTTC
TRBJ2-7 | 8 | TRBV29-1 | NA | NA | CSPYEQYF | TGCAGCCCTTACGAGCAGTACTTC
TRBJ1-2 | 17 | TRBV25-1 | NA | NA | CASSESGRQDIGYGYTF | TGTGCCAGCAGTGAATCCGGGAGGCAGGACATCGGCTATGGCTACACCTTC
TRBJ1-1 | 12 | TRBV19 | few | NA | CATIDRNTEAFF | TGTGCCACTATCGACAGGAACACTGAAGCTTTCTTT
TRBJ1-5 | 14 | TRBV19 | once | NA | CASSDSQGAQPQHF | TGTGCCAGTAGTGACAGTCAGGGAGCTCAGCCCCAGCATTTT
TRBJ1-2 | 20 | TRBV28 | once | NA | CASSFSNRLRAPKGDYGYTF | TGTGCCAGCAGTTTTTCTAACCGTTTGAGGGCACCCAAGGGAGACTATGGCTACACCTTC
TRBJ2-3 | 15 | TRBV6-1 | NA | TRBD1 | CASRLLTGTGNTQYF | TGTGCCAGCAGACTTCTAACAGGGACAGGGAATACGCAGTATTTT
TRBJ2-3 | 16 | TRBV19 | many | TRBD1 | CASSALGQGRADTQYF | TGTGCCAGTAGTGCTCTGGGACAGGGGAGGGCAGATACGCAGTATTTT
TRBJ2-7 | 15 | TRBV28 | few | TRBD2 | CASSVLAGGSYEQYF | TGTGCCAGCAGTGTCCTAGCGGGAGGCTCCTACGAGCAGTACTTC
TRBJ1-3 | 16 | TRBV5-1 | NA | NA | CASTLDRIHSGNTIYF | TGCGCCAGCACCCTTGACCGCATTCACTCTGGAAACACCATATATTTT
TRBJ1-1 | 14 | TRBV27 | NA | NA | CASSPGDRYTEAFF | TGTGCCAGCAGCCCAGGAGATCGGTACACTGAAGCTTTCTTT
TRBJ1-4 | 14 | TRBV2 | NA | TRBD1 | CASRPGQGNEKLFF | TGTGCCAGCAGACCGGGACAGGGAAATGAAAAACTGTTTTTT
TRBJ2-7 | 14 | TRBV27 | NA | NA | CASRTGLGTYEQYF | TGTGCCAGCAGGACCGGACTGGGGACCTACGAGCAGTACTTC
TRBJ1-1 | 17 | TRBV5-1 | NA | TRBD1 | CASRKSGTGIMNTEAFF | TGCGCCAGCAGAAAATCGGGGACAGGGATTATGAACACTGAAGCTTTCTTT
TRBJ2-5 | 14 | TRBV5-1 | NA | NA | CASSPGGAQETQYF | TGCGCCAGCAGCCCGGGTGGGGCCCAAGAGACCCAGTACTTC
TRBJ1-4 | 15 | TRBV19 | NA | TRBD1 | CASSLNRGTNEKLFF | TGTGCCAGTAGTTTAAACAGGGGAACTAATGAAAAACTGTTTTTT
TRBJ2-5 | 13 | TRBV7-6 | NA | TRBD1 | CASSRTGLETQYF | TGTGCCAGCAGCAGGACAGGGTTGGAGACCCAGTACTTC
TRBJ1-3 | 12 | TRBV27 | NA | NA | CASRASGNTIYF | TGTGCCAGCAGGGCTTCCGGAAACACCATATATTTT
TRBJ1-1 | 14 | TRBV7-9 | once | NA | CASSLGVGSPEAFF | TGTGCCAGCAGCTTAGGAGTCGGGAGTCCTGAAGCTTTCTTT
TRBJ1-5 | 15 | TRBV27 | few | NA | CASSPMRGFNQPQHF | TGTGCCAGCAGTCCCATGAGGGGGTTCAATCAGCCCCAGCATTTT
TRBJ1-1 | 14 | TRBV2 | NA | TRBD1 | CASRGTGGKGEAFF | TGTGCCAGCAGGGGGACAGGGGGAAAAGGTGAAGCTTTCTTT
TRBJ2-5 | 14 | TRBV5-4 | once | NA | CASSLAGGKETQYF | TGTGCCAGCAGCTTGGCCGGGGGTAAAGAGACCCAGTACTTC
TRBJ1-5 | 13 | TRBV29-1 | NA | NA | CSVARERQGPQHF | TGCAGCGTTGCGAGAGAACGGCAGGGACCCCAGCATTTT
TRBJ2-5 | 15 | TRBV13 | NA | NA | CASSLGGSGQETQYF | TGTGCCAGCAGCTTAGGGGGCTCCGGTCAGGAGACCCAGTACTTC
TRBJ2-5 | 15 | TRBV11-2 | NA | NA | CASSLGQAHQETQYF | TGTGCCAGCAGCTTAGGGCAGGCCCATCAAGAGACCCAGTACTTC
TRBJ2-1 | 12 | TRBV2 | NA | NA | CASGPGLHEQFF | TGTGCCAGCGGTCCGGGGCTACATGAGCAGTTCTTC
TRBJ2-7 | 15 | TRBV10-2 | NA | TRBD2 | CASSDTGGRSYEQYF | TGCGCCAGCAGTGATACCGGCGGGAGGTCCTACGAGCAGTACTTC
TRBJ2-7 | 13 | TRBV7-8 | NA | NA | CASSFTSSYEQYF | TGTGCCAGCAGCTTTACCAGCTCCTACGAGCAGTACTTC
TRBJ2-3 | 17 | TRBV11-2 | few | NA | CASSFYRGEGGTDTQYF | TGTGCCAGCAGCTTTTACCGGGGAGAAGGTGGCACAGATACGCAGTATTTT
TRBJ2-7 | 16 | TRBV25-1 | NA | TRBD2 | CASSETWTSGRSKQYF | TGTGCCAGCAGTGAAACCTGGACTAGCGGGAGAAGCAAGCAGTACTTC
TRBJ2-3 | 13 | TRBV10-1 | NA | NA | CATNGLGSDTQYF | TGCGCCACCAACGGTCTCGGTTCAGATACGCAGTATTTT
TRBJ2-7 | 15 | TRBV4-1 | NA | NA | CASSQEDGSSYEQYF | TGCGCCAGCAGCCAAGAGGACGGGTCCTCCTACGAGCAGTACTTC
TRBJ1-1 | 12 | TRBV7-9 | NA | NA | CASSSGTQKAFF | TGTGCCAGCAGCTCGGGGACACAAAAAGCTTTCTTT
TRBJ2-7 | 14 | TRBV7-9 | NA | TRBD1 | CASARDRDSYEQYF | TGTGCCAGCGCACGGGACAGGGATTCCTACGAGCAGTACTTC
TRBJ1-4 | 15 | TRBV4-2 | NA | NA | CASSQNRDNNEKLFF | TGTGCCAGCAGCCAGAACCGGGACAATAATGAAAAACTGTTTTTT
TRBJ1-3 | 14 | TRBV4-1 | NA | NA | CASSTPSLGETIYF | TGCGCCAGCAGCACTCCGAGCCTCGGGGAGACCATATATTTT